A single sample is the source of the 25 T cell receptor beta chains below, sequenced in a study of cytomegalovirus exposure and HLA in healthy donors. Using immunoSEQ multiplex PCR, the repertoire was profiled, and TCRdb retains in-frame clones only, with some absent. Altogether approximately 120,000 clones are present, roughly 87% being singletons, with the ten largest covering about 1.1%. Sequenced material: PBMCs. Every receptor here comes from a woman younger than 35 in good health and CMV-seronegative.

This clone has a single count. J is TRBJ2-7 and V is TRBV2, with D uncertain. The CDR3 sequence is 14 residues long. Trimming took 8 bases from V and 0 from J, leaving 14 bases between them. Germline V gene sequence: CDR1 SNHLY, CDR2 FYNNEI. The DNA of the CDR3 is TGTGCCAGCTCGAGAGAGAGGCGCTCCTACGAGCAGTACGTC. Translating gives CASSRERRSYEQYV.

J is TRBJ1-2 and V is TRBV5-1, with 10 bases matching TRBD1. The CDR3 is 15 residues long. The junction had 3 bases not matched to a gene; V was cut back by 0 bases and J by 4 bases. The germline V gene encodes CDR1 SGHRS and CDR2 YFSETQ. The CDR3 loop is CASSLEGQGTYGYTF. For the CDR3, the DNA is TGCGCCAGCAGCTTGGAGGGACAGGGGACCTATGGCTACACCTTC.

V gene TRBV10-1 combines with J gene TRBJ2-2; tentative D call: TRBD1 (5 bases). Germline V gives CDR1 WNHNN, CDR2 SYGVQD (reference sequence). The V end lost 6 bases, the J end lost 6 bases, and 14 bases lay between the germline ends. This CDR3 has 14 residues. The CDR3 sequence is CASSTTQGSGELFF. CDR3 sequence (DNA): TGCGCCAGCAGCACTACTCAGGGATCCGGGGAGCTGTTTTTT.

The CDR3 spells CASSLGSGGITDTQYF. CDR3 nucleotides: TGTGCCAGCAGCTTAGGTAGCGGGGGGATTACAGATACGCAGTATTTT. The chain recombines TRBV7-8 with TRBJ2-3; 10 bases are a match to TRBD2. Trimming at V came to 1 base and at J to 3 bases, leaving 4 bases not matched to a gene. The CDR3 sequence is 16 residues long. Germline CDR1 SGHVS, CDR2 FQNEAQ.

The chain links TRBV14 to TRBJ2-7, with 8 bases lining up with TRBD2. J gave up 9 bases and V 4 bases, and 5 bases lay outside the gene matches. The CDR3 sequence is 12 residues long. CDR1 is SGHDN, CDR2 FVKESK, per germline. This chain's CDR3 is CASSLPGGAQYF. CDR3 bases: TGTGCCAGCAGCCTCCCCGGGGGGGCGCAGTACTTC. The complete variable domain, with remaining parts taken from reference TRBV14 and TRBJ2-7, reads EAGVTQFPSHSVIEKGQTVTLRCDPISGHDNLYWYRRVMGKEIKFLLHFVKESKQDESGMPNNRFLAERTGGTYSTLKVQPAELEDSGVYFCASSLPGGAQYFGPGTRLTVT.

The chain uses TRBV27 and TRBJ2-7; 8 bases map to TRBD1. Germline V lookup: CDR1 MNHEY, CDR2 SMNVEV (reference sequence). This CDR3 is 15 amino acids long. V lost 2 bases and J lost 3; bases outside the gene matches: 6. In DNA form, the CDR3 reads TGTGCCAGCAGTTTAGCCGGGACAGGTCGCTACGAGCAGTACTTC. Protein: CASSLAGTGRYEQYF.

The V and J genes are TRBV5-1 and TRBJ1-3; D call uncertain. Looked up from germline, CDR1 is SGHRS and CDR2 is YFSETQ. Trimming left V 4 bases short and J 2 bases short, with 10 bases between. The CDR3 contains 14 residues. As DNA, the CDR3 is TGCGCCAGCAGCCGGGGAGGGACTGGAAACACCATATATTTT. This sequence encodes CASSRGGTGNTIYF.

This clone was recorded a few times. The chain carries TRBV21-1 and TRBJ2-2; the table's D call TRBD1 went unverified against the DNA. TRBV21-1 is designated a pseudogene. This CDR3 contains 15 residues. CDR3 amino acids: CASSPGTGNTGELFF. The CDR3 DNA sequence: TGTGCCAGCAGCCCCGGGACAGGGAACACCGGGGAGCTGTTTTTT.

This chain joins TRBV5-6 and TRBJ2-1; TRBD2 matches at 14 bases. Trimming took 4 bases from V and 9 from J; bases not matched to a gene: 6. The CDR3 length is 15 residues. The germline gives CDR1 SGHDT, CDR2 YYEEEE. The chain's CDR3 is CASSPGLAGVVEQFF. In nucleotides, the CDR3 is TGTGCCAGCAGCCCGGGACTAGCGGGAGTCGTTGAGCAGTTCTTC.

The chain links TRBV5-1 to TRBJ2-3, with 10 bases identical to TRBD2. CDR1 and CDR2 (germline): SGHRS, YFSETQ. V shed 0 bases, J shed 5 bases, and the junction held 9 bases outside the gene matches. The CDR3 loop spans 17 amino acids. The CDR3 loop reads CASSLAASGSSIDTQYF. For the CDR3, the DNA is TGCGCCAGCAGCTTGGCCGCTAGCGGGAGTTCTATAGATACGCAGTATTTT.

The CDR3 here is CASSLFTGQGTDTQYF. The CDR3 coding sequence is TGTGCCAGCAGTTTATTCACGGGACAGGGGACAGATACGCAGTATTTT. This chain joins TRBV27 and TRBJ2-3; TRBD1 matches 10 bases. Germline V CDR1 and CDR2: MNHEY, SMNVEV (reference sequence). The CDR3 is made up of 16 amino acids. V lost 1 base, J lost 3 bases, and 4 bases stayed unmatched.

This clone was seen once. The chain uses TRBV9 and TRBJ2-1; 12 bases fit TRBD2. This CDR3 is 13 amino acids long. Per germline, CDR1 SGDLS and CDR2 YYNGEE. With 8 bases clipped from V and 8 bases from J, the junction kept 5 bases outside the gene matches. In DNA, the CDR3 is TGTGCCAGTAGAACTAGCGGGAGGCATGAGCAGTTCTTC. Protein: CASRTSGRHEQFF. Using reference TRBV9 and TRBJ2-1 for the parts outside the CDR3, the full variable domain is DSGVTQTPKHLITATGQRVTLRCSPRSGDLSVYWYQQSLDQGLQFLIQYYNGEERAKGNILERFSAQQFPDLHSELNLSSLELGDSALYFCASRTSGRHEQFFGPGTRLTVL.

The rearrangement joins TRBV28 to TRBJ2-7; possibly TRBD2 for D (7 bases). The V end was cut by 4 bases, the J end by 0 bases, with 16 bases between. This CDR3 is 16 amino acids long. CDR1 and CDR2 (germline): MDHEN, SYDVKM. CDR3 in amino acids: CASSSGGGLSSYEQYF. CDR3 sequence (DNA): TGTGCCAGCAGTTCCGGAGGGGGACTATCCTCCTACGAGCAGTACTTC.

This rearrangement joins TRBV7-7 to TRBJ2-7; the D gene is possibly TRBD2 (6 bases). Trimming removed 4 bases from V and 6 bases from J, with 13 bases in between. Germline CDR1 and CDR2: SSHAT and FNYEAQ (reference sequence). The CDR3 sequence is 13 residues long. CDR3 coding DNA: TGTGCCAGCAGCTGGGGACTCCTTGCCGAGCAGTACTTC. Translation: CASSWGLLAEQYF.

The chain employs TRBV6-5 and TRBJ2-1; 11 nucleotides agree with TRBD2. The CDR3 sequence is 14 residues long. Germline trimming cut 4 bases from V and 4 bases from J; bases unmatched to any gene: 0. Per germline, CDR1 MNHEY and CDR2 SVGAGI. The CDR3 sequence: CASSLAGGYNEQFF. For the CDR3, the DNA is TGTGCCAGCAGTTTAGCGGGGGGGTACAATGAGCAGTTCTTC.

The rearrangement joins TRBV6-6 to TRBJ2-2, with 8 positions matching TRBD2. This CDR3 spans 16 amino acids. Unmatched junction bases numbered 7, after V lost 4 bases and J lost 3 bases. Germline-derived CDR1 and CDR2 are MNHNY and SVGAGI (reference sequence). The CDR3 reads CASSFKSGGDTGELFF. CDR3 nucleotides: TGTGCCAGCAGTTTTAAAAGCGGGGGCGACACCGGGGAGCTGTTTTTT.

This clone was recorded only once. The DNA for the CDR3 is TGTGCCAGTAGCCCCGACAGGTTGAACACTGAAGCTTTCTTT. This gives the protein CASSPDRLNTEAFF. The V and J genes are TRBV19 and TRBJ1-1, with a weak D call TRBD1 (6 bases). The V gene lost 6 bases and the J gene lost 0 bases, with 11 bases spanning the gap. There are 14 residues in the CDR3. Germline CDR1 is LNHDA and CDR2 is SQIVND (reference sequence).

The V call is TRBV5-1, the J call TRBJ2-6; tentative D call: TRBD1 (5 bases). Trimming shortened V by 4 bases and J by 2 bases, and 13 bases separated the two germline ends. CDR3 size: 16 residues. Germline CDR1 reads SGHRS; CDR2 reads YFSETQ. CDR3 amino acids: CASSPNAGTGANVLTF. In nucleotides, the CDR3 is TGCGCCAGCAGCCCAAACGCAGGGACTGGGGCCAACGTCCTGACTTTC.

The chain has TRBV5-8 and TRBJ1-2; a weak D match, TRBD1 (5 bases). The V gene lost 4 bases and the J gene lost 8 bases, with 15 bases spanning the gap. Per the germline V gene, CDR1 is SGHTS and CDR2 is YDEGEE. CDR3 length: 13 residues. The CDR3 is CASSIQTVGGYTF. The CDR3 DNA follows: TGTGCCAGCAGCATTCAGACAGTCGGAGGCTACACCTTC.

CDR3 amino acids: CATQPGQGPYEQYV. CDR3 nucleotide sequence: TGTGCCACCCAGCCCGGACAGGGTCCCTACGAGCAGTACGTC. V is TRBV10-3 and J is TRBJ2-7; TRBD1 matches at 8 bases. The V segment lost 10 bases and the J segment 2 bases; nucleotides outside the gene matches: 10. CDR3 length equals 14 residues. Germline CDR1 is ENHRY and CDR2 is SYGVKD.

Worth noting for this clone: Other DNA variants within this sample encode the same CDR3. In DNA, the CDR3 is TGTGCCAGCAGTTACGGGGACTCTTCCTACGAGCAGTACTTC. As protein: CASSYGDSSYEQYF. The chain combines TRBV6-5 with TRBJ2-7, with D tentatively TRBD2 (6 bases). The CDR3 consists of 14 residues. Germline values: CDR1 MNHEY, CDR2 SVGAGI. Between the trimmed V and J ends, which lost 2 bases and 1 base, there was a span of 9 bases.

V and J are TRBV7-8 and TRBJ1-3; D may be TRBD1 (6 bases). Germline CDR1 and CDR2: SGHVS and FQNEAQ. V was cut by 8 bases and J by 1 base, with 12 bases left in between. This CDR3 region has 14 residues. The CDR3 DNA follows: TGTGCCAGCGGACAACAGGGTTCTGGAAACACCATATATTTT. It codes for CASGQQGSGNTIYF. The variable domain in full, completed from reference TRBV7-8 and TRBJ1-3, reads GAGVSQSPRYKVAKRGQDVALRCDPISGHVSLFWYQQALGQGPEFLTYFQNEAQLDKSGLPSDRFFAERPEGSVSTLKIQRTQQEDSAVYLCASGQQGSGNTIYFGEGSWLTVV.

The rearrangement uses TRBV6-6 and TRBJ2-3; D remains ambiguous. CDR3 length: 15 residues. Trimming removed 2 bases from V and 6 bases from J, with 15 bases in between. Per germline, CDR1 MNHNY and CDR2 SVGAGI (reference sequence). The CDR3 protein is CASSYGPPPKDTQYF. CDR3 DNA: TGTGCCAGCAGTTACGGCCCACCGCCCAAGGATACGCAGTATTTT.

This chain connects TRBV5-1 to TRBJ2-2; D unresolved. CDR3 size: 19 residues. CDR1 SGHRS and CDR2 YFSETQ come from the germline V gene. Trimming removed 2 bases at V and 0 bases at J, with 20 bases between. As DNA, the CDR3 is TGCGCCAGCAGCTTTCGTCGCCAACAAACATCAACGAACACCGGGGAGCTGTTTTTT. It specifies CASSFRRQQTSTNTGELFF.

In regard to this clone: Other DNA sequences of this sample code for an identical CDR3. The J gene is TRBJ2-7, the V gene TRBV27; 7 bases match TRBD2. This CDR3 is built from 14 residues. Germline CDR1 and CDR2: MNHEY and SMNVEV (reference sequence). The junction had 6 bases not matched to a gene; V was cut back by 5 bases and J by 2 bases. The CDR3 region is CASSRGLAAYEQYF. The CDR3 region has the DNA TGTGCCAGCAGTCGGGGCCTAGCGGCCTACGAGCAGTACTTC.